This TCR beta chain was captured in a study of CD8+ T cells in alopecia areata. Across the study: Tofacitinib was taken orally by treated patients, and the dose was 5 to 10 mg twice daily.

Stated treatment: oral pan-JAK inhibitor, 5-10 mg twice daily. Patients with alopecia areata provided lesional scalp punch biopsies as well as peripheral blood. The V and J ends lost 3 bases and 2 bases respectively, with 12 bases between them. The V gene's germline CDR1 is ENHRY and CDR2 SYGVKD. CDR3 length: 15 amino acids. Findings and caveats of the study: Many of the expanded lesional clones endured in scalp and blood while on tofacitinib.

In each case, RNA was isolated and then reverse transcribed into cDNA as the sequencing template. Generated by immunoSEQ multiplex PCR, the TCRdb table keeps only in-frame clones and is missing some. The sample yields 210,000 or so clones, more than 60% seen once. Comments on this clone: The antigen is not known.

This rearrangement joins TRBV10-3 to TRBJ2-3, with unresolved D. This receptor was taken from a human donor with alopecia areata. This material consisted of CD4+ T cells sorted from blood, taken around week 44, from a patient treated with tofacitinib. The CDR3 reads CAISDVAGYTDTQYF. The CDR3, as DNA: TGTGCCATCAGTGATGTGGCAGGTTACACAGATACGCAGTATTTT.